The 19 T cell receptor beta chains below come from one sample, sequenced in a study of shared T cell receptors in the human thymus (TCRdb year 2021). Libraries were made using the immunoSEQ multiplex PCR assay. TCRdb stores this immuneACCESS table with in-frame sequences only. Part of the clones is absent; in the studies checked, under half of the shortfall reflects unresolved V genes, and no reason is known for the rest. The table for this sample lists over 65,000 clones; about 95% of them were counted only once. The ten largest clones add up to less than 0.04% of the sample. Sequenced material: thymocytes. The source is a human donor.

V gene TRBV27 combines with J gene TRBJ1-2; D is possibly TRBD1 (5 bases). The CDR3 loop spans 16 amino acids. Germline V lookup: CDR1 MNHEY, CDR2 SMNVEV (reference sequence). The V and J ends lost 3 bases and 4 bases respectively, with 18 bases between them. CDR3 coding DNA: TGTGCCAGCAGTTTTGAGTTCGGGGGTAGACTCTATGGCTACACCTTC. It yields the protein CASSFEFGGRLYGYTF.

This clone was recorded only once. This sequence joins TRBV7-6 and TRBJ2-6; D unresolved. This CDR3 comprises 12 residues. Trimming stripped 5 bases from V and 9 bases from J, with 8 bases between. Germline V gives CDR1 SGHVS, CDR2 FNYEAQ. The CDR3 DNA reads as TGTGCCAGCAGCCAGACCCACAACGTCCTGACTTTC. It codes for CASSQTHNVLTF. Full variable domain (remainder filled in from reference TRBV7-6 and TRBJ2-6): GAGVSQSPRYKVTKRGQDVALRCDPISGHVSLYWYRQALGQGPEFLTYFNYEAQQDKSGLPNDRFSAERPEGSISTLTIQRTEQRDSAMYRCASSQTHNVLTFGAGSRLTVL.

The rearrangement uses TRBV9 and TRBJ2-1; 9 bases are a match to TRBD1. Germline V gene sequence: CDR1 SGDLS, CDR2 YYNGEE. V lost 4 bases to trimming and J lost 0 bases; unmatched junction nucleotides: 8. This CDR3 has 17 residues. This CDR3 is CASSTHRGLTSYNEQFF. Here the CDR3 DNA reads TGTGCCAGCAGCACTCACAGGGGGCTCACCTCCTACAATGAGCAGTTCTTC.

This sequence joins TRBV5-1 and TRBJ2-1; D might be TRBD2 (6 bases). The CDR3 is made up of 17 amino acids. The V gene's germline CDR1 is SGHRS and CDR2 YFSETQ. Trimming left V 0 bases short and J 4 bases short, with 17 bases between. CDR3 nucleotide sequence: TGCGCCAGCAGCTTGGAAATCGGGGGACCACCGTACAATGAGCAGTTCTTC. The encoded protein is CASSLEIGGPPYNEQFF.

The chain has TRBV7-9 and TRBJ1-5; maybe TRBD1 (6 bases). The CDR3 consists of 14 residues. Germline V gives CDR1 SEHNR, CDR2 FQNEAQ (reference sequence). Deletions cut 5 bases from V and 4 bases from J, with 12 bases between. CDR3 amino acids: CASSPRGQNQPQHF. The CDR3 nucleotides are TGTGCCAGCAGCCCCAGAGGACAGAATCAGCCCCAGCATTTT.

This chain links TRBV7-2 with TRBJ1-5; D remains ambiguous. Trimming cost V 5 bases and J 9 bases, with 14 bases left between them. The germline CDR1 and CDR2 sequences are SGHTA and FQGNSA. CDR3 size: 13 residues. The CDR3 nucleotides are TGTGCCAGCAGCGCTGAGGGTCTAAGGCCCCAGCATTTT. Translated: CASSAEGLRPQHF.

This chain links TRBV14 with TRBJ2-7; D ambiguous. From germline, CDR1 is SGHDN and CDR2 FVKESK. V was trimmed by 2 bases and J by 2 bases, leaving 13 bases between them. The CDR3 length is 15 residues. For the CDR3, the DNA is TGTGCCAGCAGCCAAAGTCCCAGCTCTACCTACGAGCAGTACTTC. Its protein product is CASSQSPSSTYEQYF.

V usage is TRBV4-1 and J usage is TRBJ2-5; tentative D call: TRBD1 (6 bases). CDR1 MGHRA and CDR2 YSYEKL come from the germline V gene. CDR3 length: 15 residues. V was trimmed by 0 bases and J by 4 bases, leaving 12 bases between them. The CDR3 loop reads CASSQDRSGAETQYF. The CDR3 nucleotides are TGCGCCAGCAGCCAAGATCGTTCAGGGGCAGAGACCCAGTACTTC.

V gene TRBV7-2 combines with J gene TRBJ1-5, with D perhaps TRBD1 (5 bases). V lost 10 bases and J lost 5, with 15 bases in between. The length of the CDR3 is 13 residues. Germline values: CDR1 SGHTA, CDR2 FQGNSA. CDR3 sequence (DNA): TGTGCCACGGCCCCCAGGGATGATCAGCCCCAGCATTTT. It yields the protein CATAPRDDQPQHF.

The chain employs TRBV7-3 and TRBJ2-2; TRBD1 agrees at 8 bases. The germline V gene has CDR1 SGHTA and CDR2 FQGTGA. The CDR3 spans 13 residues. The V gene end was trimmed by 4 bases and the J gene end by 6 bases; junction bases not matched to a gene: 1. The CDR3 sequence is CASSSTGAGELFF. Written as DNA, the CDR3 is TGTGCCAGCAGCTCGACAGGGGCCGGGGAGCTGTTTTTT.

This sequence joins TRBV4-3 and TRBJ2-1; 10 bases line up with TRBD2. CDR3 length: 19 residues. After removal of 4 bases from V and 0 bases from J, the junction contained 12 bases not matched to a gene. CDR1 is LGHNA and CDR2 is YSLEER in the germline V gene. The CDR3 loop reads CASSPILRTSGSSYNEQFF. The CDR3 DNA reads as TGCGCCAGCAGCCCGATACTACGGACTAGCGGAAGCTCCTACAATGAGCAGTTCTTC.

V is TRBV19 and J is TRBJ2-3; D remains unclear. Between the trimmed V and J ends, which lost 2 bases and 2 bases, there was a span of 5 bases. The CDR3 is made up of 13 amino acids. CDR1 is LNHDA, CDR2 SQIVND, per germline (reference sequence). The CDR3 region is CASSIKDTDTQYF. CDR3 DNA sequence: TGTGCCAGTAGTATAAAGGACACAGATACGCAGTATTTT. Looking up the rest from reference TRBV19 and TRBJ2-3 gives the full variable domain: DGGITQSPKYLFRKEGQNVTLSCEQNLNHDAMYWYRQDPGQGLRLIYYSQIVNDFQKGDIAEGYSVSREKKESFPLTVTSAQKNPTAFYLCASSIKDTDTQYFGPGTRLTVL.

The V and J genes are TRBV28 and TRBJ1-2, with a possible D match to TRBD1 (5 bases). This CDR3 has 13 residues. The V and J ends lost 5 bases and 8 bases respectively, with 15 bases between them. Germline loops: CDR1 MDHEN, CDR2 SYDVKM. CDR3 amino acids: CASSHQRQTGYTF. In DNA form, the CDR3 reads TGTGCCAGCAGTCACCAGCGACAGACGGGCTACACCTTC.

The V call is TRBV7-9, the J call TRBJ1-1; a weak D match, TRBD1 (6 bases). From germline, CDR1 is SEHNR and CDR2 FQNEAQ (reference sequence). V dropped 0 bases and J dropped 2 bases, with 10 bases sitting between them. The CDR3 spans 15 residues. The CDR3 loop is CASSLAEGENTEAFF. The CDR3 region has the DNA TGTGCCAGCAGCTTAGCGGAGGGGGAAAACACTGAAGCTTTCTTT.

CDR3 residues: CASSLGGVEKLFF. As DNA, the CDR3 is TGTGCCAGCAGCTTAGGGGGGGTGGAAAAACTGTTTTTT. The chain carries TRBV7-6 and TRBJ1-4; D perhaps matches TRBD1 (5 bases). The germline CDR1 and CDR2 sequences are SGHVS and FNYEAQ. The CDR3 spans 13 residues. Trimming pared 1 base from V and 8 bases from J, leaving 8 bases between.

The J gene is TRBJ2-1, the V gene TRBV29-1, with D hard to call. The V end was cut by 4 bases, the J end by 8 bases, with 9 bases between. The CDR3 runs to 11 residues. Germline CDR1 SQVTM, CDR2 ANQGSEA. Written as DNA, the CDR3 is TGCAGCGTTGTGGGGTCCGATGAGCAGTTCTTC. Its translation is CSVVGSDEQFF.

The chain joins TRBV4-3 to TRBJ2-5; TRBD2 matches at 8 bases. CDR3 length: 16 amino acids. Germline V gene data show CDR1 as LGHNA and CDR2 as YSLEER. Germline trimming cut 1 base from V and 3 bases from J; bases unmatched to any gene: 7. Here the CDR3 reads CASSQVGGTRKETQYF. The CDR3 DNA follows: TGCGCCAGCAGCCAAGTGGGAGGGACTAGAAAAGAGACCCAGTACTTC.

The genes are TRBV19 and TRBJ1-4; 8 nucleotides match TRBD1. V lost 6 bases, J lost 7 bases, and 4 bases stayed unmatched. The CDR3 extends over 13 amino acids. Germline loops: CDR1 LNHDA, CDR2 SQIVND (reference sequence). CDR3 DNA: TGTGCCAGTAGGGACAGGGATAGTGAAAAACTGTTTTTT. It encodes CASRDRDSEKLFF.

The genes are TRBV5-5 and TRBJ2-5; tentatively, D is TRBD2 (6 bases). The CDR3 is 14 amino acids. The germline V gene encodes CDR1 SGHKS and CDR2 YYEKEE (reference sequence). Trimming removed 2 bases at V and 7 bases at J, with 15 bases between. CDR3 in amino acids: CASSFGGPRGTQYF. The CDR3 region has the DNA TGTGCCAGCAGCTTCGGGGGACCCCGGGGGACCCAGTACTTC.